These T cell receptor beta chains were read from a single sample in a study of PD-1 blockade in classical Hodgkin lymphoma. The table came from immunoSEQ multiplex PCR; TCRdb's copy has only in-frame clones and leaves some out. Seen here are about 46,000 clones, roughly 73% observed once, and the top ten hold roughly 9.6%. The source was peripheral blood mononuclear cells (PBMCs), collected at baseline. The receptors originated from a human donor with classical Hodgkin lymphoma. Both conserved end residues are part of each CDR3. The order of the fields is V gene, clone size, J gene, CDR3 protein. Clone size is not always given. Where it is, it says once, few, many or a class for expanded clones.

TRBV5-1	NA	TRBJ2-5	CASSFAGPQETQYF
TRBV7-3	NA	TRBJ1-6	CASSSGQGINSPLHF
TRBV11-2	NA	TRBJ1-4	CASSLAPGRGEKLFF
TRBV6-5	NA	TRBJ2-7	CASSFYSGQNLRAQYF
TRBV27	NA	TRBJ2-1	CASSSGGSGSGEEQFF
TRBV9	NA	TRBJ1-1	CASSVDMTSTEAFF
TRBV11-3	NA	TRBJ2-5	CASSLSTGTSRAQYF
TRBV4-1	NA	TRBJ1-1	CASSHLSGGTEAFF
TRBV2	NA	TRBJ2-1	CASSYRDRGNDEQFF
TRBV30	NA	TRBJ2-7	CAWSPGTGSYEQYF
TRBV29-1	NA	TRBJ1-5	CSVTQQGAGNQPQHF
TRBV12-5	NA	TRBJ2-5	CASGPGVRPSLQQETQYF
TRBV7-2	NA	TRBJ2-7	CASSYPPSEQYF
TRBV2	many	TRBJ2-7	CASSESWSSYEQYF
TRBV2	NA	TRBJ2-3	CATRDRGPTDTQYF
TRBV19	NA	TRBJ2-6	CASSIDRSGANVLTF
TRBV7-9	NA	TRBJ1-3	CASSTDRVYSGNTIYF
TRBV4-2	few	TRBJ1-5	CASSQDPVRGNQPQHF
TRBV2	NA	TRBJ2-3	CASRSRESTDTQYF
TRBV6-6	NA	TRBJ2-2	CASTWYSGDTGELFF